Sequencing of this TCR beta chain was carried out in a study of shared clonotypes between healthy human individuals. General study findings and limits: Shared across four donors were about 4.6% of the naive CD4 clonotypes. Among donors, sharing of clonotypes was expected to be affected by sequencing depth.

Naivety among CD8 cells was defined by CD45RO negativity and positive CCR7 selection, thereby excluding terminally differentiated effector memory CD45RA+ cells. Concerning this clone itself: Its target is not known.

The assay ran at deep level. Produced via immunoSEQ multiplex PCR; TCRdb's table is partial and in-frame only. The sample includes some 800,000 clones, 80% to 95% of them seen just once. The TCR sequence derives from a man younger than 40 in good health. Sequencing used naive CD8+ T cells sorted from blood.

CDR3 sequence reads: CASSEAGGEETQYF. The CDR3 DNA reads as TGTGCCAGCAGTGAAGCGGGGGGCGAGGAGACCCAGTACTTC. V and J are TRBV2 and TRBJ2-5; D is perhaps TRBD1 or TRBD2 (6 bases each). The germline CDR1 and CDR2 sequences are SNHLY and FYNNEI. Trimming stripped 0 bases from V and 5 bases from J, with 10 bases between. This CDR3 has 14 amino acids.